The 19 T cell receptor beta chains in this list originate from one sample, sequenced in a study of metastatic and nonmetastatic thyroid tumors. Until they underwent thyroid surgery, no patient had received any treatment. TCRdb recomputed clones from the PCR reads via MiXCR. The sample carries approximately 4,000 clones, 20% to 25% recorded once. Sample: tumor tissue. These receptors came from a male donor with papillary thyroid cancer or a benign thyroid nodule (not recorded which). Some clones in this sample may be carry-over from other donors' samples.

This chain connects TRBV6-1 to TRBJ1-6; D might be TRBD1 (6 bases). V gave up 6 bases and J gave up 7 bases, with 13 bases separating them. This CDR3 region has 14 residues. Germline V gene sequence: CDR1 MNHNS, CDR2 SASEGT. This chain's CDR3 is CASRDSKINSPLHF. CDR3 nucleotide sequence: TGTGCCAGCAGGGACAGTAAAATAAATTCACCCCTCCACTTT.

This chain joins TRBV28 and TRBJ1-5, with D possibly matching TRBD1 (5 bases). Germline CDR1 MDHEN, CDR2 SYDVKM. V lost 5 bases to trimming and J lost 4 bases, with 15 bases between them. The CDR3 totals 15 residues. CDR3 sequence reads: CASSRTGPRNQPQHF. The CDR3 coding sequence is TGTGCCAGCAGTCGAACAGGCCCACGAAATCAGCCCCAGCATTTT. Supplemented by reference TRBV28 and TRBJ1-5, the full variable domain reads DVKVTQSSRYLVKRTGEKVFLECVQDMDHENMFWYRQDPGLGLRLIYFSYDVKMKEKGDIPEGYSVSREKKERFSLILESASTNQTSMYLCASSRTGPRNQPQHFGDGTRLSIL.

The chain carries TRBV11-2 and TRBJ2-7, with 8 bases fitting TRBD2. J was trimmed by 1 base and V by 6 bases; bases with no gene match: 8. From germline, CDR1 is SGHAT and CDR2 FQNNGV. This CDR3 is 15 amino acids long. CDR3 region: CASSTRLARSYEQYF. CDR3 coding DNA: TGTGCCAGCAGTACCAGACTAGCGCGATCCTACGAGCAGTACTTC.

The chain has TRBV28 and TRBJ2-6, with D possibly matching TRBD2 (6 bases). This CDR3 is 18 amino acids long. The V gene's germline CDR1 is MDHEN and CDR2 SYDVKM. Trimming took off 5 bases at V and 5 bases at J, with 22 bases between the two ends. CDR3 nucleotide sequence: TGTGCCAGCAGTGCTCCATCGACCGGGGGTGTGCGGGCCAACGTCCTGACTTTC. This encodes CASSAPSTGGVRANVLTF.

The rearrangement joins TRBV20-1 to TRBJ2-7, with 8 bases aligning to TRBD1. J was trimmed by 2 bases and V by 5 bases; bases with no gene match: 5. The CDR3 has 13 residues. In germline, CDR1 is DFQATT, CDR2 SNEGSKA (reference sequence). CDR3 region: CSAPRTGTYEQYF. The CDR3 DNA reads TGCAGTGCTCCACGGACAGGGACCTACGAGCAGTACTTC.

This clone is categorized as large. The rearrangement uses TRBV12-3 or TRBV12-4 and TRBJ1-2, with 7 positions matching TRBD1. V shed 6 bases, J shed 7 bases, and the junction held 8 bases outside the gene matches. CDR3 length: 13 residues. CDR3 in DNA: TGTGCCAGCAGCCAGGGACAGAAGGCTGGCTACACCTTC. Protein: CASSQGQKAGYTF.

This clone is medium-sized (0.01 to 0.1%). The V call is TRBV4-1, the J call TRBJ1-2, with TRBD1 matching 7 bases. The CDR3 totals 13 residues. With V trimmed by 1 base and J by 7 bases, 3 bases remained unmatched. The germline gives CDR1 MGHRA, CDR2 YSYEKL. The CDR3 reads CASSQAPGGGYTF. The CDR3 DNA sequence: TGCGCCAGCAGCCAAGCTCCAGGGGGTGGCTACACCTTC.

The rearrangement uses TRBV20-1 and TRBJ2-7; D is ambiguous. Germline V gene data show CDR1 as DFQATT and CDR2 as SNEGSKA (reference sequence). The CDR3 spans 13 residues. Trimming took 3 bases from V and 2 from J, leaving 11 bases between them. CDR3 region: CSASLVGPYEQYF. The DNA of the CDR3 is TGCAGTGCTAGTCTTGTAGGACCCTACGAGCAGTACTTC.

This clone came up many times. J is TRBJ2-4 and V is TRBV19; the D gene is possibly TRBD2 (6 bases). V was trimmed by 5 bases and J by 8 bases, leaving 22 bases between them. The CDR3 has 16 residues. In germline, CDR1 is LNHDA, CDR2 SQIVND (reference sequence). The CDR3 region is CASSPIGFTGEYIQYF. Here the CDR3 DNA reads TGTGCCAGTAGTCCGATAGGATTTACGGGGGAGTACATTCAGTACTTC.

J is TRBJ2-7 and V is TRBV6-1; D is ambiguous. Germline assignment: CDR1 MNHNS and CDR2 SASEGT. CDR3 length equals 12 residues. Trimming took off 5 bases at V and 6 bases at J, with 11 bases between the two ends. CDR3 residues: CASSTWRTEQYF. CDR3 bases: TGTGCCAGCAGTACGTGGCGGACCGAGCAGTACTTC.

Only a few counts were recorded for this clone. V is TRBV6-1 and J is TRBJ1-6; the D gene is possibly TRBD1 (5 bases). The CDR3 covers 17 residues. Trimming cost V 7 bases and J 0 bases, with 16 bases left between them. The germline CDR1 and CDR2 sequences are MNHNS and SASEGT. CDR3 sequence (DNA): TGTGCCAGCAATGGGGGAACGGAAAGCTCCTATAATTCACCCCTCCACTTT. This sequence encodes CASNGGTESSYNSPLHF.

This clone was picked up one time. J is TRBJ2-1 and V is TRBV20-1; 10 bases fit TRBD2. The CDR3 has 16 residues. V dropped 4 bases and J dropped 4; count of bases not matched to a gene: 10. Germline-derived CDR1 and CDR2 are DFQATT and SNEGSKA (reference sequence). The CDR3: CSANPAGGPSYNEQFF. The CDR3 DNA reads as TGCAGTGCTAACCCAGCGGGAGGGCCCAGTTACAATGAGCAGTTCTTC.

V and J are TRBV2 and TRBJ2-5, with D tentatively TRBD2 (6 bases). The CDR3 is made up of 15 amino acids. Trimming removed 5 bases from V and 1 base from J, with 14 bases in between. Germline CDR1 SNHLY, CDR2 FYNNEI. In DNA form, the CDR3 reads TGTGCCAGCAGTCCGGAGGGGATTCGCCAAGAGACCCAGTACTTC. Encoded protein: CASSPEGIRQETQYF.

This clone has ten or more counts. The V and J genes are TRBV28 and TRBJ2-5, with D perhaps TRBD2 (5 bases). V lost 8 bases to trimming and J lost 2 bases, with 12 bases between them. Germline V gene lookup returns CDR1 MDHEN and CDR2 SYDVKM. The CDR3 is 13 amino acids. The CDR3 loop reads CASESGPQETQYF. The CDR3 nucleotides read TGTGCCAGCGAAAGCGGACCACAAGAGACCCAGTACTTC.

Comment on this clone: A read error may produce the germline difference seen at one junction end. The rearrangement uses TRBV5-1 and TRBJ2-7; 8 bases are a match to TRBD1. CDR1 is SGHRS and CDR2 is YFSETQ in the germline V gene. The CDR3 totals 15 residues. CDR3 sequence: CANSQDRVPVYEQYF. The CDR3 DNA is TGCGCCAACAGCCAGGACAGGGTGCCTGTGTACGAGCAGTACTTT. The full variable domain, rest sourced from reference TRBV5-1 and TRBJ2-7, is KAGVTQTPRYLIKTRGQQVTLSCSPISGHRSVSWYQQTPGQGLQFLFEYFSETQRNKGNFPGRFSGRQFSNSRSEMNVSTLELGDSALYLCANSQDRVPVYEQYFGPGTRLTVT.

The chain couples TRBV2 to TRBJ2-3; 7 positions agree with TRBD1. The CDR3 contains 15 residues. The germline V gene encodes CDR1 SNHLY and CDR2 FYNNEI. After removal of 7 bases from V and 2 bases from J, the junction contained 9 bases not matched to a gene. This CDR3 reads CASTTGDSPTDTQYF. For the CDR3, the DNA is TGTGCCAGCACCACCGGGGACAGCCCCACAGATACGCAGTATTTT.

In its sample, this clone was seen many times. This may come from a read error, since a much larger clone is one base off. The chain uses TRBV20-1 and TRBJ1-2; 7 bases are a match to TRBD1. The trim removed 5 bases at V and 7 bases at J, leaving 7 bases unmatched. Germline CDR1 DFQATT, CDR2 SNEGSKA (reference sequence). This CDR3 region has 12 residues. CDR3 DNA: TGCAGTGCTGAAGCAGGGGGGGGTGGCTACACCTTC. Its protein is CSAEAGGGGYTF.

Judged by abundance, this clone is medium-sized. The chain recombines TRBV5-1 with TRBJ2-7; TRBD2 matches 7 bases. CDR3 length: 15 amino acids. Germline V lookup: CDR1 SGHRS, CDR2 YFSETQ. The junction had 7 bases not matched to a gene; V was cut back by 4 bases and J by 0 bases. The CDR3: CASSALAASSYEQYF. CDR3 DNA sequence: TGCGCCAGCAGCGCTCTAGCGGCGAGCTCCTACGAGCAGTACTTC.

By sample share, this clone is large. This rearrangement joins TRBV10-3 to TRBJ2-3, with D possibly being TRBD1 (6 bases). This CDR3 has 13 residues. V lost 5 bases to trimming and J lost 2 bases, with 8 bases between them. The germline CDR1 and CDR2 sequences are ENHRY and SYGVKD. The CDR3 DNA is TGTGCCATCAGTTGGACAGACACAGATACGCAGTATTTT. Its translation is CAISWTDTDTQYF.